This TCR beta chain was recovered during a study of Graves' ophthalmopathy and Graves' hyperthyroidism. Researchers took RNA transcripts and amplified TCR beta CDR3 regions from them. First-round RT-PCR with HTBI primers preceded a second-round multiplex PCR. TCRdb reprocessed the multiplex PCR reads with MiXCR, giving one entry per CDR3 protein. In the table there are more than 550,000 distinct CDR3 sequences, approximately 39% of which are singletons. PBMCs were obtained from about 10 ml of fresh peripheral blood. Germline V gives CDR1 LNHNV, CDR2 YYDKDF (reference sequence). CDR3 length equals 14 residues. Trimming removed 3 bases from V and 4 bases from J; junction bases left unmatched: 3. This clonotype was recorded many times.

The source material was peripheral blood. The J gene is TRBJ1-5, the V gene TRBV15, with 7 positions matching TRBD1. The TCR originated in an adult man with Graves' ophthalmopathy. The CDR3 region has the DNA TGTGCCACCAGCAGCGGACAGGAGAATCAGCCCCAGCATTTT. Protein: CATSSGQENQPQHF.